Listed below are T cell receptor beta chains from one sample, sequenced in a study of blood T cell repertoires in COVID-19. The protocol was immunoSEQ multiplex PCR, while the TCRdb copy is restricted to in-frame clones and leaves out a portion. Among a few hundred thousand clones listed, approximately 87% were seen once. Sequences were obtained from PBMCs or T cells enriched from blood (not recorded which). Receptor source: a man younger than 45 who had recovered from COVID-19. Both conserved end residues are trimmed from each CDR3. The D gene is left open where the match is weak. Some rows mark clone size as missing; the rest say once, few, many or name a class of expanded clone.

>TRBD2|TRBV5-8|few|TRBJ2-6
ASSFGLAGANVLT
>TRBD1|TRBV7-9|few|TRBJ2-7
ASSLPGGYEQY
>NA|TRBV10-1|NA|TRBJ2-5
ASRQNGQPEETQY
>TRBD1|TRBV7-2|NA|TRBJ2-5
ASSLVGTGGEGTQY
>NA|TRBV15|NA|TRBJ1-1
ATSRDEKGPLHTEAF
>TRBD1|TRBV5-1|NA|TRBJ1-4
ASSVGTGGWYEKLF
>NA|TRBV5-6|NA|TRBJ1-6
ASSLSTHLISYNSPLH
>NA|TRBV15|once|TRBJ1-1
ATSNLESYEAF
>NA|TRBV7-9|few|TRBJ1-1
ASSLATEAF
>TRBD1|TRBV6-5|NA|TRBJ1-2
ASSSGTGGAGIT
>NA|TRBV9|NA|TRBJ1-6
ASSENGGPLH